This T cell receptor (beta chain) was identified in a study of shared clonotypes between healthy human individuals. About the research overall: Per-donor plates numbered three CD4 naive, three CD4 memory, two CD8 naive and one CD8 memory.

Sequencing used immunoSEQ multiplex PCR; TCRdb keeps in-frame clones, though not all of them. Of approximately 1,000,000 clones detected, roughly 80% appear once; the ten largest clones hold 0.7% to 0.95%. Looked up from germline, CDR1 is GTSNPN and CDR2 is SVGIG (reference sequence). V was cut by 0 bases and J by 6 bases, with 5 bases left in between. The CDR3 runs to 11 residues. This TCR was recovered from a man aged 18 to 29 in good health. Some clones in this sample may be carry-over from other donors' samples. Specimen: memory CD4+ T cells from PBMCs. Subset indicated: CD45RA-negative fraction. The V and J genes are TRBV30 and TRBJ1-2, with D unclear. CDR3 DNA sequence: TGTGCCTGGAGTGTCGGGAATGGCTACACCTTC. As protein: CAWSVGNGYTF.